A selection of T cell receptor beta chains follows, all from one sample in a study of shared T cell receptors in the human thymus. The method was immunoSEQ multiplex PCR; TCRdb's version includes in-frame clones alone and lacks a portion of them. The sample includes about 540,000 clones, around 78% of them seen just once. Separately, the same data were catalogued under a study of human thymus T cells.

Sequenced: thymocytes. The receptors shown here come from a boy under two years old with a congenital heart defect. Each CDR3 is given with its conserved first and last residue. A D gene is named only where the DNA matches it firmly. The size entry is marked missing in some rows and otherwise reads once, few, many or a size class.

J | size | D | V | DNA | CDR3
TRBJ1-1 | NA | TRBD1 | TRBV5-1 | TGCGCCAGCAGCCCGGGGTGGGACAGGGGTACGAACACTGAAGCTTTCTTT | CASSPGWDRGTNTEAFF
TRBJ2-7 | NA | NA | TRBV6-4 | TGTGCCAGCAGTGACTCGAGCGGATACGAGCAGTACTTC | CASSDSSGYEQYF
TRBJ2-1 | NA | TRBD2 | TRBV2 | TGTGCCAGCAGTGCCTTCCCCGGGAGGGCCGGTCGATACAATGAGCAGTTCTTC | CASSAFPGRAGRYNEQFF
TRBJ2-7 | NA | NA | TRBV27 | TGTGCCAGCAGTTTATCGCCGAGCTACGAGCAGTACTTC | CASSLSPSYEQYF
TRBJ2-1 | NA | NA | TRBV12-2 | TGTGCAAGTCGCTTAGGCGAGGTGCCCTACAATGAGCAGTTCTTC | CASRLGEVPYNEQFF
TRBJ2-3 | once | TRBD2 | TRBV29-1 | TGCAGCGTTCACGGTGGGAGGGCGTCAGATACGCAGTATTTT | CSVHGGRASDTQYF
TRBJ2-3 | NA | NA | TRBV27 | TGTGCCAGCATGTCGGGGGCAGATACGCAGTATTTT | CASMSGADTQYF
TRBJ2-4 | few | NA | TRBV27 | TGTGCCAGCGGGACATCCCTAGGGTTAGCCAAAAACATTCAGTACTTC | CASGTSLGLAKNIQYF
TRBJ1-2 | NA | NA | TRBV6-4 | TGTGCCAGCTCCAATGGTGGGGAGCCCACCTTC | CASSNGGEPTF
TRBJ2-7 | NA | TRBD2 | TRBV27 | TGTGCCAGCACCCTGGGGGGGAGAAAGGGCGAGCAGTACTTC | CASTLGGRKGEQYF
TRBJ2-7 | NA | NA | TRBV2 | TGTGCCAGTCGGATAGAGGCCGACAGCTACGAGCAGTACTTC | CASRIEADSYEQYF
TRBJ1-5 | NA | TRBD1 | TRBV27 | TGTGCCAGCAGCCTTACCGGGACAGGGGTCAATCAGCCCCAGCATTTT | CASSLTGTGVNQPQHF
TRBJ2-1 | once | TRBD2 | TRBV15 | TGTGCCACCAGCAGAGATGATGCGGCTAGCGGGAGCAATGAGCAGTTCTTC | CATSRDDAASGSNEQFF